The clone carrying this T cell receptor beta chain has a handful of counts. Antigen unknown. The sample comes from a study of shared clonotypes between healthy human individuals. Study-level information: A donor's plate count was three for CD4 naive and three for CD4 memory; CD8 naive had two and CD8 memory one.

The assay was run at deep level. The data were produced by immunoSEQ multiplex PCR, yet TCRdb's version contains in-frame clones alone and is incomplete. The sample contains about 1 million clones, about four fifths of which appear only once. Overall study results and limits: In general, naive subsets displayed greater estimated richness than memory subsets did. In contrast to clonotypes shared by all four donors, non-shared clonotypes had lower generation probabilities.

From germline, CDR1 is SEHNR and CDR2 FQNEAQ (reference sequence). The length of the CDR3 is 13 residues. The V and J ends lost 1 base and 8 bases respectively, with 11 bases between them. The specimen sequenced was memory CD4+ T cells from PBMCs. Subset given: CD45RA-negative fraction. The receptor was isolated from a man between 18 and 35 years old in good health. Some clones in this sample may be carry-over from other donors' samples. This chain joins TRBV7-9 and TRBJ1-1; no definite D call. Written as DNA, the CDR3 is TGTGCCAGCAGCTTAGGGGAGAGGCAGGAAGCTTTCTTT. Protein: CASSLGERQEAFF.